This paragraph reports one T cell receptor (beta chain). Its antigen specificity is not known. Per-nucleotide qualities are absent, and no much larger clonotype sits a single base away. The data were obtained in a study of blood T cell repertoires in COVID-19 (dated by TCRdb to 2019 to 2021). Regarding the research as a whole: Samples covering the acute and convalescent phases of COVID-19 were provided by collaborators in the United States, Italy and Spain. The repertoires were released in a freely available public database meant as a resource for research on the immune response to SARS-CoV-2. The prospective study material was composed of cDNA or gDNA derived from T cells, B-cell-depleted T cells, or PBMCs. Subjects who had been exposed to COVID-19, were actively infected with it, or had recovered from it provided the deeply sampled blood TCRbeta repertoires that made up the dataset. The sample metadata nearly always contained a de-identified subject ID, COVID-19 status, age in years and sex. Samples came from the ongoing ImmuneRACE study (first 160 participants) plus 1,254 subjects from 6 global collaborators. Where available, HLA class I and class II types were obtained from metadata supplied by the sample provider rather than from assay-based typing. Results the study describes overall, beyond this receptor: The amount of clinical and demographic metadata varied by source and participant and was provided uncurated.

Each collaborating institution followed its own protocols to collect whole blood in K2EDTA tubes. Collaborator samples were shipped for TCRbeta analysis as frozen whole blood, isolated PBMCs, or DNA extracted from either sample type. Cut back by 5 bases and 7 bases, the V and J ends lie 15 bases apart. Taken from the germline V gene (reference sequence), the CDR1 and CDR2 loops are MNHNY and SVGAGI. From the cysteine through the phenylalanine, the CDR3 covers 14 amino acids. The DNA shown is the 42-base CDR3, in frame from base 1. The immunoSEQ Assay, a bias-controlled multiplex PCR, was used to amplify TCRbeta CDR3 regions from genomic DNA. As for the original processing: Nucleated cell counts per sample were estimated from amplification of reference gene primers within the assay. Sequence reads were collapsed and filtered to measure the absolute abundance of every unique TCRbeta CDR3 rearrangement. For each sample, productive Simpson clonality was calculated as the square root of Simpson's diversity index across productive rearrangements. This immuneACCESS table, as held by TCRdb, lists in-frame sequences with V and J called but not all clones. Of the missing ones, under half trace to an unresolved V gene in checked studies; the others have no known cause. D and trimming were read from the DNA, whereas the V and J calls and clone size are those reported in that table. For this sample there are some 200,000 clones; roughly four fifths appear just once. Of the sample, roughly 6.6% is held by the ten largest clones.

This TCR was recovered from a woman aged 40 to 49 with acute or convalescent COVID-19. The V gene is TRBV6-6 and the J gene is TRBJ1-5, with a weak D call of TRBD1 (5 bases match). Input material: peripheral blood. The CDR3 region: CASSLTASGQPQHF. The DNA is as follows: TGTGCCAGCAGTCTGACAGCATCTGGACAGCCCCAGCATTTT.